A single sample gave rise to the 14 T cell receptor beta chains below, sequenced in a study of CD8+ T cells in alopecia areata. Extracted from the samples, RNA was reverse transcribed into cDNA to serve as the sequencing template. The data were produced by immunoSEQ multiplex PCR, yet TCRdb's version contains in-frame clones alone and is incomplete. The sample lists about 98,000 clones, over 40% occurring once. Material: CD4+ T cells sorted from blood. The receptors were sampled from a human donor with alopecia areata.

This chain joins TRBV6-6 and TRBJ2-5; weak D call: TRBD2 (6 bases). Germline loops: CDR1 MNHNY, CDR2 SVGAGI (reference sequence). The CDR3 runs to 14 residues. V was pared by 0 bases and J by 5 bases, with 10 bases between. CDR3 sequence: CASSYSEGVETQYF. The CDR3 DNA sequence: TGTGCCAGCAGTTACTCGGAGGGTGTGGAGACCCAGTACTTC.

This clone turned up a few times. The rearrangement links TRBV5-1 to TRBJ1-1; a weak D match, TRBD1 (5 bases). The germline gives CDR1 SGHRS, CDR2 YFSETQ. V lost 3 bases to trimming and J lost 1 base, with 7 bases between them. The CDR3 contains 13 residues. For the CDR3, the DNA is TGCGCCAGCAGCTACGACAGGAACACTGAAGCTTTCTTT. This translates into CASSYDRNTEAFF.

The chain couples TRBV28 to TRBJ2-7, with D unresolved. The CDR3 length is 13 residues. CDR1 and CDR2 (germline): MDHEN, SYDVKM. V lost 8 bases and J 4 bases, leaving 15 bases between the germline ends. The CDR3 nucleotides read TGTGCCAGCTCCTCTCCGGCAGTTTACGAGCAGTACTTC. Translated, it gives CASSSPAVYEQYF.

In this sample, this clone turned up a few times. V and J are TRBV19 and TRBJ2-7, with 11 bases identical to TRBD2. Germline values: CDR1 LNHDA, CDR2 SQIVND (reference sequence). V trimming: 6 bases; J trimming: 4 bases; junction bases outside the gene matches: 11. The CDR3 is 16 residues long. The CDR3 nucleotides are TGTGCCAGTAGCCGCAGTTTAGCGGGAGGGAGTTACGAGCAGTACTTC. It yields the protein CASSRSLAGGSYEQYF.

This clone was seen only a few times. This sequence joins TRBV21-1 and TRBJ1-2. TRBV21-1 corresponds to a pseudogene. The CDR3 contains 12 residues. CDR3 amino acids: CASSLGSYGYTF. The CDR3 DNA reads TGTGCCAGCAGCCTGGGGAGCTATGGCTACACCTTC.

J is TRBJ2-7 and V is TRBV28; 8 nucleotides line up with TRBD1. Trimming at V came to 6 bases and at J to 4 bases, leaving 2 bases not matched to a gene. Germline V lookup: CDR1 MDHEN, CDR2 SYDVKM. The CDR3 spans 12 residues. CDR3 amino acids: CASSGQGYEQYF. CDR3 nucleotides: TGTGCCAGCAGCGGACAGGGTTACGAGCAGTACTTC. Full variable domain (remainder filled in from reference TRBV28 and TRBJ2-7): DVKVTQSSRYLVKRTGEKVFLECVQDMDHENMFWYRQDPGLGLRLIYFSYDVKMKEKGDIPEGYSVSREKKERFSLILESASTNQTSMYLCASSGQGYEQYFGPGTRLTVT.

The V gene is TRBV29-1, the J gene TRBJ1-2; D ambiguous. Germline V gene lookup returns CDR1 SQVTM and CDR2 ANQGSEA. The CDR3 has 14 amino acids. Trimming took off 1 base at V and 4 bases at J, with 13 bases between the two ends. The CDR3 loop is CSVEARGSPYGYTF. The CDR3 DNA is TGCAGCGTTGAAGCCCGCGGGTCGCCCTATGGCTACACCTTC.

V is TRBV2 and J is TRBJ2-1; the match to TRBD2 covers 7 bases. J was trimmed by 8 bases and V by 2 bases; bases with no gene match: 9. The germline CDR1 and CDR2 sequences are SNHLY and FYNNEI. CDR3 length: 15 residues. The CDR3 region is CASSEKAGRVDEQFF. In DNA, the CDR3 is TGTGCCAGCAGTGAAAAAGCGGGACGGGTCGATGAGCAGTTCTTC.

V and J are TRBV2 and TRBJ2-7; D gene unclear. This CDR3 comprises 9 residues. Germline values: CDR1 SNHLY, CDR2 FYNNEI. The germline V and J ends were trimmed by 8 bases and 5 bases, with 4 bases remaining between them. The CDR3 here is CASGNEQYF. DNA for the CDR3: TGTGCCAGCGGGAACGAGCAGTACTTC.

J is TRBJ2-5 and V is TRBV19; 7 nucleotides align to TRBD1. The length of the CDR3 is 14 residues. CDR1 is LNHDA, CDR2 SQIVND, per germline (reference sequence). Trimming at V came to 3 bases and at J to 3 bases, leaving 4 bases not matched to a gene. CDR3 loop: CASSIRTGEETQYF. The CDR3 DNA reads as TGTGCCAGTAGTATTAGGACAGGTGAAGAGACCCAGTACTTC.

This clone showed up many times. V usage is TRBV7-2 and J usage is TRBJ2-3; weak D call: TRBD1 (5 bases). Germline V gene data show CDR1 as SGHTA and CDR2 as FQGNSA. Trimming removed 5 bases from V and 2 bases from J, with 14 bases in between. There are 15 residues in the CDR3. The DNA for the CDR3 is TGTGCCAGCAGCCTTGTGCGGACACCCACAGATACGCAGTATTTT. This sequence encodes CASSLVRTPTDTQYF. Together with reference TRBV7-2 and TRBJ2-3, the CDR3 gives the full variable domain: GAGVSQSPSNKVTEKGKDVELRCDPISGHTALYWYRQSLGQGLEFLIYFQGNSAPDKSGLPSDRFSAERTGGSVSTLTIQRTQQEDSAVYLCASSLVRTPTDTQYFGPGTRLTVL.

The CDR3 loop is CSVDLSTQYF. In nucleotides, the CDR3 is TGCAGCGTTGATTTGAGTACGCAGTATTTT. The chain links TRBV29-1 to TRBJ2-3, with D unclear. Trimming took off 3 bases at V and 8 bases at J, with 6 bases between the two ends. The CDR3 spans 10 residues. Germline CDR1 is SQVTM and CDR2 is ANQGSEA.

This clone has just a few counts. This rearrangement joins TRBV5-6 to TRBJ1-5; D might be TRBD1 (5 bases). The CDR3 length is 14 residues. Trimming took off 6 bases at V and 4 bases at J, with 14 bases between the two ends. Germline lookup yields CDR1 SGHDT and CDR2 YYEEEE. DNA of the CDR3: TGTGCCAGCAACAATTGGGGGGGAAATCAGCCCCAGCATTTT. Its translation is CASNNWGGNQPQHF.

The rearrangement uses TRBV28 and TRBJ2-7; 8 bases fit TRBD1. Germline V gene sequence: CDR1 MDHEN, CDR2 SYDVKM. Trimming took 1 base from V and 6 from J; bases not matched to a gene: 5. The length of the CDR3 is 14 residues. In DNA, the CDR3 is TGTGCCAGCAGTTTATATGACAGGGGAGGCGAGCAGTACTTC. Encoded protein: CASSLYDRGGEQYF.